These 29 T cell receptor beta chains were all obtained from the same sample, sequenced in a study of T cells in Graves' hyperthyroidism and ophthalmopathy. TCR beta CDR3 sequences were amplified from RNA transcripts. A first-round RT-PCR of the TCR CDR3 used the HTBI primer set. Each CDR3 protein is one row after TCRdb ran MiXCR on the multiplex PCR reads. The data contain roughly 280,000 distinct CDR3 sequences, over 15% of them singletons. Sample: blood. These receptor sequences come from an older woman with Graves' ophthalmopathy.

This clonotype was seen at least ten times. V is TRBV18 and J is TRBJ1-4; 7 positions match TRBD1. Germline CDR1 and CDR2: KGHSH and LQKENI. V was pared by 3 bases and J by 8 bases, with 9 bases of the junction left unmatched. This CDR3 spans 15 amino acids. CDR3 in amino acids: CASSPGQVRSEKLFF. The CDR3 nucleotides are TGTGCCAGCTCACCCGGACAGGTCCGATCGGAAAAACTGTTTTTT.

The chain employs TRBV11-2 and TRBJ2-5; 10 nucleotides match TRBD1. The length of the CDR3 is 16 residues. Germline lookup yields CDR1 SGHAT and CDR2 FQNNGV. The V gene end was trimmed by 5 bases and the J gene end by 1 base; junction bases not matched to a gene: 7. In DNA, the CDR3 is TGTGCCAGCAGCCCTCGGACAGGGGGGTTCCAAGAGACCCAGTACTTC. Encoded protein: CASSPRTGGFQETQYF. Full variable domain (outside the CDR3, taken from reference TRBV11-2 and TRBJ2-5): EAGVAQSPRYKIIEKRQSVAFWCNPISGHATLYWYQQILGQGPKLLIQFQNNGVVDDSQLPKDRFSAERLKGVDSTLKIQPAKLEDSAVYLCASSPRTGGFQETQYFGPGTRLLVL.

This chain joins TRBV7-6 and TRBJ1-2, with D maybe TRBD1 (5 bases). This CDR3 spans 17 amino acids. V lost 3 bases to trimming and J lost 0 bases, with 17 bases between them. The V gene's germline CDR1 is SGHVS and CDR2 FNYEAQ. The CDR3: CASSLDPQDSSNYGYTF. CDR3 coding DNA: TGTGCCAGCAGCTTGGATCCACAAGACAGCTCTAACTATGGCTACACCTTC.

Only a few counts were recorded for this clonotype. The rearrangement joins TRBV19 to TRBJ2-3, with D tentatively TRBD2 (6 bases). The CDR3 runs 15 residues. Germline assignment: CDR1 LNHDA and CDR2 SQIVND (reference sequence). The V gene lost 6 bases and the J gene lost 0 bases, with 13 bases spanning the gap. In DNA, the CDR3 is TGTGCCAGTAGCGGGACTGTCGGGAGCACAGATACGCAGTATTTT. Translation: CASSGTVGSTDTQYF.

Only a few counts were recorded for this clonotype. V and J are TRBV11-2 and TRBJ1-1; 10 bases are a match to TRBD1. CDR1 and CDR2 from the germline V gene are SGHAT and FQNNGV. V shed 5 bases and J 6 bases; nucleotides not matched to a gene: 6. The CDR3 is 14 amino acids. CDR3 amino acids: CASSPGTGVPEAFF. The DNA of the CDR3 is TGTGCCAGCAGCCCCGGGACAGGGGTCCCTGAAGCTTTCTTT.

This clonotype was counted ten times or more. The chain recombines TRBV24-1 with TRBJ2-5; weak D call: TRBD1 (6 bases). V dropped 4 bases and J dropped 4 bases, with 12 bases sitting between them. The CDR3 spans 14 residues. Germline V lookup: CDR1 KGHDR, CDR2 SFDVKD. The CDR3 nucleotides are TGTGCCACCAGTGACCATTCCAGGGGAGAGACCCAGTACTTC. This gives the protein CATSDHSRGETQYF.

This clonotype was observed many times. CDR3 sequence: CSARDIRGARNEQFF. The CDR3 nucleotides are TGCAGTGCTAGAGACATTAGGGGGGCCAGGAATGAGCAGTTCTTC. The rearrangement joins TRBV20-1 to TRBJ2-1, with D tentatively TRBD1 or TRBD2 (6 bases each). The V end was cut by 0 bases, the J end by 7 bases, with 16 bases between. Germline V gene sequence: CDR1 DFQATT, CDR2 SNEGSKA (reference sequence). The CDR3 loop spans 15 amino acids.

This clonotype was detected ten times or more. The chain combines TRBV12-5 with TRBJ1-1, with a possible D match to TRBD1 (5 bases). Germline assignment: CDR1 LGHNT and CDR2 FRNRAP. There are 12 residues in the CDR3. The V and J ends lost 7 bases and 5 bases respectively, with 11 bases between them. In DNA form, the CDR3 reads TGTGCTAGTGCCTTGGGGGGGACTGAAGCTTTCTTT. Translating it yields CASALGGTEAFF. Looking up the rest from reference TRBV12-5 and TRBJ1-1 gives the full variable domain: DARVTQTPRHKVTEMGQEVTMRCQPILGHNTVFWYRQTMMQGLELLAYFRNRAPLDDSGMPKDRFSAEMPDATLATLKIQPSEPRDSAVYFCASALGGTEAFFGQGTRLTVV.

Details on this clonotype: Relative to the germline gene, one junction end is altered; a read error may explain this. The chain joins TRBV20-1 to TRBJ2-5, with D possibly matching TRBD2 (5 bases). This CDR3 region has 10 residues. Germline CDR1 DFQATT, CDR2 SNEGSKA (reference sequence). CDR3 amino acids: CSAREAEGNF. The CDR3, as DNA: TGCAGTGCTAGGGAGGCCGAAGGGAACTTC.

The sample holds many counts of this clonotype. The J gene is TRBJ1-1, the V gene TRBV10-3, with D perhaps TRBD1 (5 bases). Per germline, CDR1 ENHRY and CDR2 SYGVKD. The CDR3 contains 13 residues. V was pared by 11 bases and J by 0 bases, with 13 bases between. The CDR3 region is CAVVAGMNTEAFF. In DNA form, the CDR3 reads TGTGCCGTAGTCGCAGGGATGAACACTGAAGCTTTCTTT.

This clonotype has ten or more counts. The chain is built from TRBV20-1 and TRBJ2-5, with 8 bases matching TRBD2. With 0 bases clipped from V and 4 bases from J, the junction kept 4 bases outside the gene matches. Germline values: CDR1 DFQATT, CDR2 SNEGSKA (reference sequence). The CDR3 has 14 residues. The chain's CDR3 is CSARDRTSLETQYF. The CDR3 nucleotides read TGCAGTGCTAGAGATCGGACTAGCTTAGAGACCCAGTACTTC.

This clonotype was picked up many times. The DNA for the CDR3 is TGTGCCAGCAGCCGACGGGAAGAAGAGACCCAGTACTTC. Its translation is CASSRREEETQYF. The chain links TRBV11-2 to TRBJ2-5, with a possible D match to TRBD2 (5 bases). Trimming took 5 bases from V and 3 from J, leaving 10 bases between them. Looked up from germline, CDR1 is SGHAT and CDR2 is FQNNGV. This CDR3 spans 13 amino acids.

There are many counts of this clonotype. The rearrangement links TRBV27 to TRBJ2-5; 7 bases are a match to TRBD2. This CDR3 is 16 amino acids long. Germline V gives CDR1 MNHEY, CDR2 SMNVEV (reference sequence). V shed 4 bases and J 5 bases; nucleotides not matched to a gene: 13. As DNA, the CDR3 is TGTGCCAGCAGTTGGGGGGGTAGCCCCGTCGGGGAGACCCAGTACTTC. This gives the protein CASSWGGSPVGETQYF.

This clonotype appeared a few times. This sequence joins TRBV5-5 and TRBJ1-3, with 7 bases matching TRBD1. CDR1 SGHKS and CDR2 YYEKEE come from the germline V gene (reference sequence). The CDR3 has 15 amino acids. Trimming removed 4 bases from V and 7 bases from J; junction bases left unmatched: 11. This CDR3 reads CASSQRQGVLNTIYF. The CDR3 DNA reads TGTGCCAGCAGCCAGCGACAGGGCGTATTGAACACCATATATTTT.

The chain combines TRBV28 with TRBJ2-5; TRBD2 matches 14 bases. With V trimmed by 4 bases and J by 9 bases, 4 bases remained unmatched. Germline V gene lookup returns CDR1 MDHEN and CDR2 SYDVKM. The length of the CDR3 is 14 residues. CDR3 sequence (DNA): TGTGCCAGCAGTTCCCGACTAGCGGGAGGGGCCCAGTACTTC. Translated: CASSSRLAGGAQYF.

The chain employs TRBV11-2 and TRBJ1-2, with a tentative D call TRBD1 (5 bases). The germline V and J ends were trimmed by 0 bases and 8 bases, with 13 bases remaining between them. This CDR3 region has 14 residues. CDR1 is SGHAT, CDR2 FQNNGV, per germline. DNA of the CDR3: TGTGCCAGCAGCTTAGATGGCAGGGCGGACGGCTACACCTTC. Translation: CASSLDGRADGYTF.

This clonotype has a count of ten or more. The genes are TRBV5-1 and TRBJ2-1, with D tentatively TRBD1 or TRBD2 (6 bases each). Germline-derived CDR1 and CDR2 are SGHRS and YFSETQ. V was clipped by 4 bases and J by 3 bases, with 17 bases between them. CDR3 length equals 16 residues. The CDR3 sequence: CASSPTLGGYYNEQFF. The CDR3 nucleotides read TGCGCCAGCAGCCCAACGCTAGGGGGGTACTACAATGAGCAGTTCTTC.

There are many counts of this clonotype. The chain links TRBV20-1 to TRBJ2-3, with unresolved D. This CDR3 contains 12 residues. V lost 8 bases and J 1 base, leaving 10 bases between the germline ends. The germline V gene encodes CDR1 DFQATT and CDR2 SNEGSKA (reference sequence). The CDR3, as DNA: TGCAGTACTCAGGACGGCACAGATACGCAGTATTTT. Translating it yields CSTQDGTDTQYF.

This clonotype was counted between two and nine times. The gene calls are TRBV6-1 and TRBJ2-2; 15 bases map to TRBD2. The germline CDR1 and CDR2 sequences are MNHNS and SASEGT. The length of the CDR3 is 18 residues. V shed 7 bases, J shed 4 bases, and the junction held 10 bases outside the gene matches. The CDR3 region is CASIPGLAGGRGTGELFF. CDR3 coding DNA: TGTGCCAGCATCCCCGGACTAGCGGGGGGGCGCGGCACCGGGGAGCTGTTTTTT.

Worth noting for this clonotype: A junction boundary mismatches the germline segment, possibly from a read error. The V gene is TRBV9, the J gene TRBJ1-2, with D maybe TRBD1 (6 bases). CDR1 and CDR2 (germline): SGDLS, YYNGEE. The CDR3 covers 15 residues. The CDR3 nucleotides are TGTGCCAGCAGCGTAGTTGGGAGGGGACAAACGGGCTGCACCTTC. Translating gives CASSVVGRGQTGCTF.

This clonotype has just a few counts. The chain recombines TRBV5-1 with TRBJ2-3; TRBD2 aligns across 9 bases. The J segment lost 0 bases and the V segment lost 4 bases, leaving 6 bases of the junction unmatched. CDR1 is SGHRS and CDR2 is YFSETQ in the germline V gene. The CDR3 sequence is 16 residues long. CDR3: CASSPPTSGSTDTQYF. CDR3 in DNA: TGCGCCAGCAGCCCACCGACTAGCGGTAGCACAGATACGCAGTATTTT.

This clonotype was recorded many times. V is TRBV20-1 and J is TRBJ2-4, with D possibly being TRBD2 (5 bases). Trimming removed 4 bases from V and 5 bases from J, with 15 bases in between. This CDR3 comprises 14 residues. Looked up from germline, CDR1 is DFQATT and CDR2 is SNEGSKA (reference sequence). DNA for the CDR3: TGCAGTGCTACGAAGCTGTTCGGGGAAAACATTCAGTACTTC. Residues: CSATKLFGENIQYF.

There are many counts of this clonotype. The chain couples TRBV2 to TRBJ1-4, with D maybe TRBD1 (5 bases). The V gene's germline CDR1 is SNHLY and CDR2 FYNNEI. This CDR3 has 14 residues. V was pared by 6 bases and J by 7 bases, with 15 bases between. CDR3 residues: CASSDQGLGEKLFF. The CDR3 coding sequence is TGTGCCAGCAGCGACCAGGGACTTGGTGAAAAACTGTTTTTT.

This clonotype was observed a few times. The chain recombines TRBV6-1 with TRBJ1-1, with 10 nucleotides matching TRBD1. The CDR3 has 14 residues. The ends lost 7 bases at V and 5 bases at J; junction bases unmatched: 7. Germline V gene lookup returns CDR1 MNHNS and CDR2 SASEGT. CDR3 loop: CASKTGGEGTEAFF. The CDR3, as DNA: TGTGCCAGCAAGACAGGGGGCGAAGGTACTGAAGCTTTCTTT.

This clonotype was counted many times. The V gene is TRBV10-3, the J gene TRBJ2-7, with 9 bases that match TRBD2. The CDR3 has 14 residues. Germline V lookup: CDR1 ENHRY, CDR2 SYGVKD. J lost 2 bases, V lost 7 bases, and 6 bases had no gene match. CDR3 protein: CAIKAGGIPYEQYF. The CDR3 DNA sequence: TGTGCCATCAAGGCGGGAGGGATACCCTACGAGCAGTACTTC.

In DNA form, the CDR3 reads TGTGCCAGCAGCCAAGTAATATCAAGGGGGTACACTGAAGCTTTCTTT. This codes for CASSQVISRGYTEAFF. This chain connects TRBV7-2 to TRBJ1-1; weak D call: TRBD1 (6 bases). Germline values: CDR1 SGHTA, CDR2 FQGNSA. V was shortened by 5 bases and J by 3 bases, with 19 bases between the two germline ends. The CDR3 is 16 amino acids.

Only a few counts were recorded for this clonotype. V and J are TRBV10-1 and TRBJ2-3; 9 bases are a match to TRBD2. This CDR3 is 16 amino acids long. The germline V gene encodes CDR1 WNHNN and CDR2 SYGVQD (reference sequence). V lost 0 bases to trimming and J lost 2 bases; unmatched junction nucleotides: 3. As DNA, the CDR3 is TGCGCCAGCAGTGAGTCTAGCGGGGGCATCACAGATACGCAGTATTTT. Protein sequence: CASSESSGGITDTQYF.

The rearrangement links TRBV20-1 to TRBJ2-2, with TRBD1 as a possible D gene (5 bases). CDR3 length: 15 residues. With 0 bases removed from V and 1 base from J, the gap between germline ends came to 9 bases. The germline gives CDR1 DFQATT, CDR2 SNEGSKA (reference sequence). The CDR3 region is CSARDSQGNTGELFF. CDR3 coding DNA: TGCAGTGCTAGAGATTCGCAGGGGAACACCGGGGAGCTGTTTTTT.

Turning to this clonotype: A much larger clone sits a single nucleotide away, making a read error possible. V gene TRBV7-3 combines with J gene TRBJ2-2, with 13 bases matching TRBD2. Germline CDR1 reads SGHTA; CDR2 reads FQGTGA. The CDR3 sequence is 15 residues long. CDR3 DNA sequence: TGTGCCAGCTCAAGACTAGCGGGAGGTACCGGGGGGCTGTTTTTT. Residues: CASSRLAGGTGGLFF.